The 14 T cell receptor beta chains below all came from one sample that was sequenced in a study of post-analysis software for immune sequencing data. Study-wide results and limits: Five TRBV segments (TRBV5-6, TRBV5-1 and TRBV20-1 among them) occurred more frequently in patients than in controls.

Unique molecular identifiers were built into the TCR beta cDNA libraries. One entry per CDR3 protein, called by TCRdb with MiXCR from the PCR reads. The sample carries roughly 180,000 distinct CDR3 sequences, around 30% recorded once. The antigens of these receptors remain unknown. Specimen: blood. The receptors stem from a girl under 18 with multiple sclerosis.

This clonotype was counted between two and nine times. The chain carries TRBV4-1 and TRBJ2-5, with D perhaps being TRBD1 or TRBD2 (5 bases each). The CDR3 is made up of 14 amino acids. The germline gives CDR1 MGHRA, CDR2 YSYEKL. V was clipped by 1 base and J by 5 bases, with 11 bases between them. The CDR3 DNA reads as TGCGCCAGCAGCCAAGGAGGGGATGGGGAGACCCAGTACTTC. It is translated as CASSQGGDGETQYF.

The sample holds many counts of this clonotype. The chain employs TRBV2 and TRBJ2-7; 13 bases align to TRBD2. Germline V CDR1 and CDR2: SNHLY, FYNNEI. The CDR3 is made up of 17 amino acids. The V segment lost 5 bases and the J segment 3 bases; nucleotides outside the gene matches: 10. In DNA form, the CDR3 reads TGTGCCAGCAGTCGGACTAGCGGGAGTGGGGATGGCTACGAGCAGTACTTC. Protein: CASSRTSGSGDGYEQYF.

This clonotype was recorded at least ten times. The V call is TRBV6-5, the J call TRBJ2-7; 8 nucleotides match TRBD1. This CDR3 is 15 amino acids long. Per germline, CDR1 MNHEY and CDR2 SVGAGI. V was clipped by 6 bases and J by 1 base; unmatched bases: 8. The CDR3 spells CASRVMQGASYEQYF. The CDR3 nucleotides read TGTGCCAGCAGAGTTATGCAGGGGGCGTCCTACGAGCAGTACTTC.

This clonotype was seen just once. The V gene is TRBV7-2, the J gene TRBJ2-5; weak D call: TRBD1 (5 bases). The CDR3 spans 12 residues. Looked up from germline, CDR1 is SGHTA and CDR2 is FQGNSA. Trimming shortened V by 4 bases and J by 7 bases, and 10 bases separated the two germline ends. CDR3 residues: CASSSYTGTQYF. CDR3 DNA: TGTGCCAGCAGCTCGTACACAGGGACCCAGTACTTC.

The chain employs TRBV5-1 and TRBJ2-2, with a tentative D call TRBD1 (6 bases). Trimming removed 3 bases at V and 1 base at J, with 10 bases between. Germline V gene data show CDR1 as SGHRS and CDR2 as YFSETQ. The CDR3 loop spans 15 amino acids. The CDR3 DNA follows: TGCGCCAGCAGCTCTACAGGGATGAACACCGGGGAGCTGTTTTTT. Translating gives CASSSTGMNTGELFF.

As regards this clonotype: A single base separates this from a much larger clone, so it may be a read error. The chain recombines TRBV2 with TRBJ2-7, with 10 positions matching TRBD1. The CDR3 has 14 amino acids. J gave up 9 bases and V 6 bases, and 11 bases lay outside the gene matches. Germline CDR1 and CDR2: SNHLY and FYNNEI. Here the CDR3 reads CASRLRDRGRGQYF. The CDR3 nucleotides are TGTGCCAGCAGACTCCGGGACAGGGGTCGGGGGCAGTACTTC.

The sample holds many counts of this clonotype. J is TRBJ2-4 and V is TRBV2; a weak D match, TRBD1 (6 bases). V was cut by 3 bases and J by 1 base, with 16 bases left in between. CDR3 length: 17 amino acids. CDR1 is SNHLY and CDR2 is FYNNEI in the germline V gene. CDR3: CASSEGTPIYAKNIQYF. DNA of the CDR3: TGTGCCAGCAGTGAGGGGACACCCATTTACGCCAAAAACATTCAGTACTTC.

With regard to this clonotype: A much larger clone lies one base from this, so it may be a read error. V and J are TRBV7-2 and TRBJ2-7; 8 nucleotides agree with TRBD2. This CDR3 spans 13 amino acids. Germline values: CDR1 SGHTA, CDR2 FQGNSA. V shed 5 bases and J 9 bases; nucleotides not matched to a gene: 9. The CDR3 sequence: CTSSPRTSSGQYF. The CDR3 nucleotides read TGTACCAGCAGCCCCAGGACTAGCAGTGGGCAGTACTTC. The full variable domain, rest sourced from reference TRBV7-2 and TRBJ2-7, is GAGVSQSPSNKVTEKGKDVELRCDPISGHTALYWYRQSLGQGLEFLIYFQGNSAPDKSGLPSDRFSAERTGGSVSTLTIQRTQQEDSAVYLCTSSPRTSSGQYFGPGTRLTVT.

This clonotype has more than one count but fewer than ten. The chain uses TRBV27 and TRBJ1-5, with D possibly being TRBD1 (6 bases). V lost 3 bases to trimming and J lost 3 bases, with 12 bases between them. This CDR3 has 15 residues. Germline CDR1 MNHEY, CDR2 SMNVEV (reference sequence). In nucleotides, the CDR3 is TGTGCCAGCAGTTTTCGGGGGGCGTTCAATCAGCCCCAGCATTTT. This codes for CASSFRGAFNQPQHF.

V gene TRBV7-2 combines with J gene TRBJ2-5; 8 bases are a match to TRBD2. Losses at the gene ends were 5 bases for V and 4 bases for J; bases not matched to a gene: 9. CDR1 is SGHTA and CDR2 is FQGNSA in the germline V gene. The CDR3 loop spans 15 amino acids. Here the CDR3 reads CASSVFSGGGETQYF. In DNA form, the CDR3 reads TGTGCCAGCAGCGTCTTCAGCGGGGGTGGAGAGACCCAGTACTTC.

About this clonotype: This clone may be a read error of a much larger clone one base away. The V gene is TRBV5-6, the J gene TRBJ2-7; tentatively, D is TRBD1 (6 bases). The CDR3 extends over 14 amino acids. CDR1 SGHDT and CDR2 YYEEEE come from the germline V gene. V lost 0 bases and J 2 bases, leaving 9 bases between the germline ends. In DNA form, the CDR3 reads TGTGCCAGCAGCTTGGGAGGGGGAACCTACGAGCAGTACTTC. Encoded protein: CASSLGGGTYEQYF.

V and J are TRBV5-5 and TRBJ2-1, with D possibly being TRBD2 (6 bases). The V and J ends lost 3 bases and 6 bases respectively, with 16 bases between them. Per the germline V gene, CDR1 is SGHKS and CDR2 is YYEKEE (reference sequence). This CDR3 is built from 15 residues. CDR3 sequence: CASSSGLKLSNEQFF. The CDR3 bases are TGTGCCAGCAGCTCGGGACTCAAGCTATCCAATGAGCAGTTCTTC.

A remark on this clonotype: A read error may explain this, as a much larger clone is one base away. The V call is TRBV25-1, the J call TRBJ2-1, with 9 positions matching TRBD1. CDR1 and CDR2 (germline): MGHDK, SYGVNS. Trimming at V came to 4 bases and at J to 4 bases, leaving 8 bases not matched to a gene. CDR3 length equals 16 residues. The CDR3 reads CASSVIRDRDYNEQFF. The CDR3 nucleotides read TGTGCCAGCAGTGTGATCCGGGACAGGGATTACAATGAGCAGTTCTTC.

Remarks on this clonotype: A much more abundant neighbour one base away suggests this may be a read error. The genes are TRBV4-2 and TRBJ2-1, with D uncertain. Germline V gives CDR1 LGHNA, CDR2 YNFKEQ. The CDR3 runs 13 residues. CDR3 coding DNA: TGTGCCGGCAGCCAGAGTACCTACAATGAGCAGTTCTTC. Translation: CAGSQSTYNEQFF.